The 12 T cell receptor beta chains presented below share a single source sample, sequenced in a study of CD8+CD57+ T cells in acquired aplastic anemia. All patients picked for sequencing had shown, by flow cytometry, an expansion of CD8+CD57+ cells. TCR beta VDJ combinations and CDR3 sequences were profiled from genomic DNA. Using its own MiXCR run on the reads, TCRdb lists one record per CDR3 protein. The sample holds around 430,000 distinct CDR3 sequences; around 33% are singletons and the top ten take roughly 0.8%. Sequenced: sorted CD4+, CD8+, or CD8+CD57+ T cells (not recorded which) from PBMCs. These TCRs come from a human donor with aplastic anemia.

This sequence joins TRBV30 and TRBJ1-2; TRBD1 is a possible D gene (5 bases). This CDR3 region has 13 residues. V lost 1 base and J 13 bases, leaving 19 bases between the germline ends. Per germline, CDR1 GTSNPN and CDR2 SVGIG (reference sequence). The CDR3 is CAWSAGRQSVVTF. CDR3 coding DNA: TGTGCCTGGAGTGCGGGTAGACAGTCAGTTGTCACCTTC.

The chain links TRBV19 to TRBJ1-2; 10 bases line up with TRBD1. The V gene's germline CDR1 is LNHDA and CDR2 SQIVND (reference sequence). The V segment lost 4 bases and the J segment 4 bases; nucleotides outside the gene matches: 3. The CDR3 spans 14 residues. The CDR3 DNA is TGTGCCAGTAGTAAGGGACAGGGGTTCTATGGCTACACCTTC. Translation: CASSKGQGFYGYTF.

This clonotype was seen a few times. The chain is built from TRBV4-3 and TRBJ1-6, with 7 bases that match TRBD1. This CDR3 contains 16 residues. V lost 4 bases, J lost 10 bases, and 13 bases stayed unmatched. Germline CDR1 is LGHNA and CDR2 is YSLEER. The CDR3 nucleotides are TGCGCCAGCAGCCGCGTTACAGGGTCCAGGGGGTCACCCCTCCACTTT. Translation: CASSRVTGSRGSPLHF.

This clonotype was found a few times. The chain carries TRBV20-1 and TRBJ1-4; 8 bases fit TRBD1. Per the germline V gene, CDR1 is DFQATT and CDR2 is SNEGSKA (reference sequence). Trimming took 1 base from V and 4 from J; bases not matched to a gene: 2. The CDR3 spans 14 residues. CDR3 in DNA: TGCAGTGCTAGAGCGACAGGGGATAATGAAAAACTGTTTTTT. Translation gives CSARATGDNEKLFF.

The rearrangement joins TRBV19 to TRBJ1-2, with 8 bases identical to TRBD1. V lost 8 bases to trimming and J lost 9 bases; unmatched junction nucleotides: 11. This CDR3 is built from 13 residues. CDR1 LNHDA and CDR2 SQIVND come from the germline V gene (reference sequence). For the CDR3, the DNA is TGTGCCAGTGGGCCCCAGGGGGCGCGGAGCTACACCTTC. As protein: CASGPQGARSYTF.

There are many counts of this clonotype. The rearrangement joins TRBV2 to TRBJ2-5; tentative D call: TRBD2 (5 bases). From germline, CDR1 is SNHLY and CDR2 FYNNEI. The CDR3 totals 14 residues. V lost 7 bases and J lost 2, with 14 bases in between. CDR3 sequence reads: CASNLLGSQETQYF. CDR3 DNA: TGTGCCAGCAACCTACTAGGCTCGCAAGAGACCCAGTACTTC. Variable domain in full (rest from reference TRBV2 and TRBJ2-5): EPEVTQTPSHQVTQMGQEVILRCVPISNHLYFYWYRQILGQKVEFLVSFYNNEISEKSEIFDDQFSVERPDGSNFTLKIRSTKLEDSAMYFCASNLLGSQETQYFGPGTRLLVL.

The chain employs TRBV19 and TRBJ2-3, with D tentatively TRBD1 or TRBD2 (5 bases each). Trimming shortened V by 4 bases and J by 1 base, and 6 bases separated the two germline ends. The CDR3 contains 13 residues. The germline V gene encodes CDR1 LNHDA and CDR2 SQIVND (reference sequence). The CDR3 nucleotides read TGTGCCAGTAGTACGGGACGCACAGATACGCAGTATTTT. As protein: CASSTGRTDTQYF.

The chain is built from TRBV5-1 and TRBJ2-1, with D perhaps matching TRBD2 (6 bases). Germline assignment: CDR1 SGHRS and CDR2 YFSETQ. V was pared by 3 bases and J by 10 bases, with 20 bases between. The CDR3 runs to 15 residues. The CDR3 region is CASSSAGTRTWEQFF. CDR3 sequence (DNA): TGCGCCAGCAGCTCTGCCGGGACTCGGACTTGGGAGCAGTTCTTC.

The chain employs TRBV10-2 and TRBJ2-7; D gene ambiguous. Deletions cut 7 bases from V and 4 bases from J, with 11 bases between. Germline V gene data show CDR1 as WSHSY and CDR2 as SAAADI. The CDR3 contains 12 residues. This CDR3 is CASNRISYEQYF. CDR3 nucleotides: TGCGCCAGCAACCGGATCAGTTACGAGCAGTACTTC.

This clonotype has a handful of counts. CDR3 protein: CSARDASGSQAGYEQYF. The CDR3, as DNA: TGCAGTGCTAGAGATGCTAGCGGGAGTCAGGCTGGATACGAGCAGTACTTC. J is TRBJ2-7 and V is TRBV20-1; 10 bases line up with TRBD2. CDR3 length: 17 residues. After removal of 0 bases from V and 4 bases from J, the junction contained 12 bases not matched to a gene. From germline, CDR1 is DFQATT and CDR2 SNEGSKA (reference sequence).

This clonotype was detected many times. J is TRBJ1-2 and V is TRBV20-1, with D maybe TRBD1 (5 bases). The CDR3 has 12 amino acids. The germline V and J ends were trimmed by 6 bases and 4 bases, with 12 bases remaining between them. Germline loops: CDR1 DFQATT, CDR2 SNEGSKA (reference sequence). CDR3 protein: CSAASGRYGYTF. For the CDR3, the DNA is TGCAGTGCCGCCTCAGGGCGCTATGGCTACACCTTC.

The chain combines TRBV30 with TRBJ1-1; D gene uncertain. Trimming pared 3 bases from V and 5 bases from J, leaving 19 bases between. This CDR3 contains 15 residues. Per germline, CDR1 GTSNPN and CDR2 SVGIG (reference sequence). CDR3 protein: CAWSRNTGLGTEAFF. The CDR3 coding sequence is TGTGCCTGGAGCCGGAACACTGGACTGGGAACTGAAGCTTTCTTT.